This T cell receptor (beta chain) was recovered during a study of T cell responses to AZD1222 COVID-19 vaccine. Generated by immunoSEQ multiplex PCR, the TCRdb table keeps only in-frame clones and is missing some. The table shows 100,000 to 150,000 clones, with around 84% occurring only once. Trimming removed 5 bases from V and 4 bases from J, with 7 bases in between. The CDR3 runs 12 residues. Germline assignment: CDR1 SEHNR and CDR2 FQNEAQ (reference sequence). This TCR was recovered from an adult in good health. The chain carries TRBV7-9 and TRBJ2-3; D gene unclear. Sequenced material: peripheral blood, taken on day 0 of AZD1222 vaccination. DNA for the CDR3: TGTGCCAGCAGCCCAGCCCCAGATACGCAGTATTTT. It specifies CASSPAPDTQYF. Full variable domain (rest looked up from reference TRBV7-9 and TRBJ2-3): DTGVSQNPRHKITKRGQNVTFRCDPISEHNRLYWYRQTLGQGPEFLTYFQNEAQLEKSRLLSDRFSAERPKGSFSTLEIQRTEQGDSAMYLCASSPAPDTQYFGPGTRLTVL.